This T cell receptor beta chain was retrieved from a study of T cell changes during pregnancy in multiple sclerosis. The CDR3 extends over 15 amino acids. The ends were cut back, 5 bases at V and 6 bases at J, with 16 bases in the middle. The V gene's germline CDR1 is SGHAT and CDR2 FQNNGV. Produced via immunoSEQ multiplex PCR; TCRdb's table is partial and in-frame only. This sample yields 30,000 to 45,000 clones, of which approximately 90% are seen a single time; under 0.55% belongs to the top ten. This TCR was recovered from a female donor with multiple sclerosis, enrolled in a pregnancy study. The source material was CD4+ T cells from peripheral blood mononuclear cells, sampled after pregnancy. The J gene is TRBJ2-2, the V gene TRBV11-2, with D maybe TRBD2 (6 bases). Here the CDR3 DNA reads TGTGCCAGCAGCCCCGTGGAGGGGTGGGCCGGGGAGCTGTTTTTT. It is translated as CASSPVEGWAGELFF.